The rows below give T cell receptor beta chains drawn from one sample of a study of read filtering for tumor transcriptome and immune sequencing. TCRdb re-called the reads through MiXCR, storing one row per CDR3 protein. The sample lists approximately 61,000 distinct CDR3 sequences, roughly 18% occurring once. Sequencing was done on a sample of a population of CD138-negative cells sorted from bone marrow. The receptors originated from a donor at least 40 years old with multiple myeloma. Each CDR3 is given with its conserved first and last residue. A D gene is named only where the DNA matches it firmly. Clone size is given for some rows only: seen once, a few or many times, or a class if the clone is expanded.

TRBD2	TRBV25-1	TRBJ2-5	many	TGTGCCAGCAGTGCCCGGACTAGCGGGAGTGAGACCCAGTACTTC	CASSARTSGSETQYF
TRBD2	TRBV19	TRBJ2-1	many	TGTGCCAGTAGAACAAGGACTAGCGGGGAATACAATGAGCAGTTCTTC	CASRTRTSGEYNEQFF
.	TRBV29-1	TRBJ2-2	many	TGCAGCGTTGTAGGTCTCATGGGGACCGGGGAGCTGTTTTTT	CSVVGLMGTGELFF
.	TRBV20-1	TRBJ2-5	many	TGCAGTGCTCGCTTCGGGACTCAAGAGACCCAGTACTTC	CSARFGTQETQYF
.	TRBV5-1	TRBJ2-6	many	TGCGCCAGCAGCTTAGACTCGAGCTCTGGGGCCAACGTCCTGACTTTC	CASSLDSSSGANVLTF
.	TRBV11-2	TRBJ2-2	.	TGTGCCAGCAGCCCCTGGGAAGTAACCGGGACCGGGGAGCTGTTTTTT	CASSPWEVTGTGELFF
.	TRBV5-6	TRBJ2-2	many	TGTGCCAGCAGCTTCTGGGGGGCAAAGCTAACCGGGGAGCTGTTTTTT	CASSFWGAKLTGELFF
.	TRBV6-1	TRBJ1-1	many	TGTGCCAGCAGTGTCGGGGATAAACGGAACACTGAAGCTTTCTTT	CASSVGDKRNTEAFF
TRBD1	TRBV6-2/TRBV6-3	TRBJ1-5	.	TGTGCCAGCAGCTTCAGACAGGGAAGCAATCAGCCCCAGCATTTT	CASSFRQGSNQPQHF
.	TRBV3-1	TRBJ2-6	few	TGTGCCAGCAGCCATCGGACTATAATCTCTGGGGCCAACGTCCTGACTTTC	CASSHRTIISGANVLTF